Below, 30 T cell receptor beta chains from the same sample are listed, as sequenced in a study of type 1 regulatory T cells. Their antigen targets remain unknown. TCRdb reprocessed the reads with MiXCR, giving one entry per CDR3 protein. The sample holds approximately 2,800 distinct CDR3 sequences; 8% to 9.5% are singletons and the top ten take 5.5% to 7.5%. The material sequenced was cultured T cells, either the whole culture or a sorted T cell fraction (not recorded which). Source of these receptors: a human donor in good health.

This clonotype is medium-sized within its sample. This chain joins TRBV5-6 and TRBJ1-1, with D uncertain. With 4 bases removed from V and 4 bases from J, the gap between germline ends came to 14 bases. The CDR3 extends over 14 amino acids. CDR1 is SGHDT and CDR2 is YYEEEE in the germline V gene. The CDR3 DNA sequence: TGTGCCAGCAGCACCTTAACGTTCGTCACTGAAGCTTTCTTT. Translated: CASSTLTFVTEAFF.

Ten or more counts support this clonotype. The rearrangement uses TRBV5-5 and TRBJ2-1; TRBD2 matches 14 bases. The germline V gene has CDR1 SGHKS and CDR2 YYEKEE (reference sequence). Losses at the gene ends were 0 bases for V and 5 bases for J; bases not matched to a gene: 7. This CDR3 is built from 18 residues. The CDR3 sequence: CASSLAVPGLAGDNEQFF. The CDR3 coding sequence is TGTGCCAGCAGCTTGGCCGTCCCGGGACTAGCGGGAGACAATGAGCAGTTCTTC.

This clonotype counts as medium-sized. V and J are TRBV24-1 and TRBJ1-5; D is undetermined. With 4 bases removed from V and 10 bases from J, the gap between germline ends came to 13 bases. The CDR3 runs 13 residues. In germline, CDR1 is KGHDR, CDR2 SFDVKD. The DNA of the CDR3 is TGTGCCACCAGTGACCCCGGACCGGGACCCCAGCATTTT. Residues: CATSDPGPGPQHF.

On this clonotype: A much larger clone lies a single base off, so this may be a read error. V gene TRBV6-4 combines with J gene TRBJ2-1; 8 nucleotides match TRBD1. Trimming at V came to 3 bases and at J to 10 bases, leaving 8 bases not matched to a gene. Germline loops: CDR1 MRHNA, CDR2 SNTAGT. This CDR3 spans 14 amino acids. The CDR3 sequence: CASSEQGGRKEQFF. CDR3 coding DNA: TGTGCCAGCAGTGAACAGGGGGGAAGAAAAGAGCAGTTCTTC.

This clonotype is categorized as medium-sized. This chain connects TRBV3-1 to TRBJ2-2; D is possibly TRBD2 (5 bases). The CDR3 totals 16 residues. Germline CDR1 is LGHDT and CDR2 is YNNKEL (reference sequence). V was pared by 2 bases and J by 7 bases, with 17 bases between. The CDR3 is CASSQSGNENGGELFF. The DNA of the CDR3 is TGTGCCAGCAGCCAATCCGGGAATGAGAACGGCGGGGAGCTGTTTTTT.

By sample fraction, this clonotype is medium-sized (0.01 to 0.1%). The genes are TRBV5-1 and TRBJ2-1, with 11 bases identical to TRBD2. The V segment lost 4 bases and the J segment 6 bases; nucleotides outside the gene matches: 6. From germline, CDR1 is SGHRS and CDR2 YFSETQ. The CDR3 extends over 15 amino acids. CDR3 bases: TGCGCCAGCAGCCGGTCCGGGACTAGCGGCAATGAGCAGTTCTTC. Encoded protein: CASSRSGTSGNEQFF.

By frequency in the sample, this clonotype is medium-sized. The chain has TRBV20-1 and TRBJ2-3; TRBD2 matches at 7 bases. There are 17 residues in the CDR3. J gave up 1 base and V 0 bases, and 10 bases lay outside the gene matches. Germline V gene data show CDR1 as DFQATT and CDR2 as SNEGSKA (reference sequence). CDR3 amino acids: CSARDSGRAGGTDTQYF. The CDR3 nucleotides are TGCAGTGCTAGAGATAGCGGTCGTGCGGGAGGCACAGATACGCAGTATTTT.

This clonotype is labeled as medium-sized. This chain connects TRBV29-1 to TRBJ1-2; D possibly corresponds to TRBD1 (5 bases). Germline V gene sequence: CDR1 SQVTM, CDR2 ANQGSEA. The CDR3 has 12 amino acids. The CDR3, as DNA: TGCACCTCCGAGGCTGGGGCGAACGGCTACACCTTC. Translated: CTSEAGANGYTF.

Judged by abundance, this clonotype is medium-sized (0.01 to 0.1%). This rearrangement joins TRBV7-6 to TRBJ2-1; 16 bases are a match to TRBD2. Trimming cost V 5 bases and J 7 bases; bases outside gene matches: 8. Germline CDR1 reads SGHVS; CDR2 reads FNYEAQ. The CDR3 has 17 amino acids. In DNA, the CDR3 is TGTGCCAGCAGCAAGGGACTAGCGGGAGGGCCCGAGAATGAGCAGTTCTTC. Its translation is CASSKGLAGGPENEQFF.

This clonotype counts as medium-sized. V usage is TRBV5-1 and J usage is TRBJ2-3, with 8 nucleotides matching TRBD2. Losses at the gene ends were 1 base for V and 2 bases for J; bases not matched to a gene: 6. This CDR3 has 16 residues. CDR1 SGHRS and CDR2 YFSETQ come from the germline V gene. CDR3 amino acids: CASSLNERGLTDTQYF. The CDR3 DNA reads as TGCGCCAGCAGCTTGAACGAGCGGGGGCTCACAGATACGCAGTATTTT.

Judged by abundance, this clonotype is medium-sized. The chain combines TRBV5-1 with TRBJ2-5; D is possibly TRBD1 (6 bases). This CDR3 region has 14 residues. Germline CDR1 SGHRS, CDR2 YFSETQ. V was pared by 7 bases and J by 5 bases, with 18 bases between. The CDR3 DNA sequence: TGCGCCAGCGTCCGAGACAGGCCACGGGAGACCCAGTACTTC. As protein: CASVRDRPRETQYF.

By sample fraction, this clonotype is large (0.1 to 1%). The chain combines TRBV5-1 with TRBJ2-3, with D perhaps TRBD2 (5 bases). CDR3 length equals 17 residues. The germline CDR1 and CDR2 sequences are SGHRS and YFSETQ. Trimming took 2 bases from V and 3 from J, leaving 19 bases between them. The CDR3 region has the DNA TGCGCCAGCAGCTTAGCCCCGACTACCGGTAGGACAGATACGCAGTATTTT. Protein: CASSLAPTTGRTDTQYF.

In its sample, this clonotype is medium-sized. This chain joins TRBV14 and TRBJ2-5, with unresolved D. This CDR3 has 11 amino acids. In germline, CDR1 is SGHDN, CDR2 FVKESK. Trimming took 0 bases from V and 7 from J, leaving 3 bases between them. CDR3: CASSQDRTQYF. The CDR3 nucleotides read TGTGCCAGCAGCCAAGACCGGACCCAGTACTTC.

By frequency in the sample, this clonotype is medium-sized (0.01 to 0.1%). V is TRBV2 and J is TRBJ1-5; 7 bases are shared with TRBD1. Germline V lookup: CDR1 SNHLY, CDR2 FYNNEI. V was pared by 5 bases and J by 7 bases, with 5 bases of the junction left unmatched. The CDR3 extends over 13 amino acids. The chain's CDR3 is CASSQQGSQPQHF. In DNA form, the CDR3 reads TGTGCCAGCAGTCAACAGGGGTCGCAGCCCCAGCATTTT.

The chain employs TRBV27 and TRBJ1-1; D might be TRBD1 (6 bases). The germline V and J ends were trimmed by 4 bases and 5 bases, with 20 bases remaining between them. The CDR3 spans 16 residues. Germline V lookup: CDR1 MNHEY, CDR2 SMNVEV (reference sequence). The CDR3 sequence: CASSWGRGMGETEAFF. CDR3 nucleotide sequence: TGTGCCAGCAGTTGGGGCAGGGGAATGGGTGAGACTGAAGCTTTCTTT.

This clonotype is judged medium-sized. The chain recombines TRBV7-3 with TRBJ2-3; either TRBD1 or TRBD2 may fit D (6 bases each). Deletions cut 1 base from V and 3 bases from J, with 26 bases between. The CDR3 runs to 20 residues. Germline CDR1 SGHTA, CDR2 FQGTGA. The CDR3: CASSLMPRGLTSGMTDTQYF. DNA of the CDR3: TGTGCCAGCAGCTTAATGCCACGGGGGCTCACGTCGGGGATGACAGATACGCAGTATTTT.

By its share, this clonotype is medium-sized. This chain uses TRBV27 with TRBJ1-6; no reliable D call. V lost 3 bases to trimming and J lost 5 bases, with 11 bases between them. The length of the CDR3 is 15 residues. Germline CDR1 MNHEY, CDR2 SMNVEV (reference sequence). As DNA, the CDR3 is TGTGCCAGCAGTTTCTCTTTTCTGGATAATTCACCCCTCCACTTT. This translates into CASSFSFLDNSPLHF.

By sample fraction, this clonotype is medium-sized. The chain joins TRBV6-5 to TRBJ2-7, with 9 bases fitting TRBD1. The germline CDR1 and CDR2 sequences are MNHEY and SVGAGI. The CDR3 totals 15 residues. V lost 7 bases to trimming and J lost 4 bases; unmatched junction nucleotides: 11. The CDR3 bases are TGTGCCAGCACCCCACCTACAGGGGGCCAGTACGAGCAGTACTTC. Its protein product is CASTPPTGGQYEQYF.

In this sample, this clonotype is medium-sized (0.01 to 0.1%). V is TRBV7-8 and J is TRBJ2-1; D possibly corresponds to TRBD2 (5 bases). Germline V lookup: CDR1 SGHVS, CDR2 FQNEAQ. The CDR3 runs 14 residues. V was trimmed by 3 bases and J by 3 bases, leaving 9 bases between them. The CDR3: CASSLRDYYNEQFF. CDR3 coding DNA: TGTGCCAGCAGCTTGAGAGACTACTACAATGAGCAGTTCTTC.

Relative to its sample, this clonotype is large (0.1 to 1%). This chain uses TRBV5-1 with TRBJ2-5; perhaps TRBD1 as D (5 bases). The length of the CDR3 is 14 residues. The V end lost 3 bases, the J end lost 5 bases, and 14 bases lay between the germline ends. CDR1 is SGHRS, CDR2 YFSETQ, per germline. The CDR3 spells CASSWAGLRETQYF. As DNA, the CDR3 is TGCGCCAGCAGCTGGGCAGGGCTTCGGGAGACCCAGTACTTC.

In this sample, this clonotype is medium-sized. The chain joins TRBV6-6 to TRBJ1-1; 11 positions agree with TRBD1. The CDR3 length is 14 residues. CDR1 and CDR2 from the germline V gene are MNHNY and SVGAGI (reference sequence). V shed 5 bases and J 6 bases; nucleotides not matched to a gene: 5. DNA for the CDR3: TGTGCCAGCAGTCCGCCGGACAGGGGGCCTGAAGCTTTCTTT. It yields the protein CASSPPDRGPEAFF.

By frequency in the sample, this clonotype is medium-sized. V gene TRBV7-2 combines with J gene TRBJ2-7; D gene ambiguous. V was clipped by 5 bases and J by 3 bases, with 14 bases between them. The CDR3 is 14 residues long. Germline V gives CDR1 SGHTA, CDR2 FQGNSA. CDR3 DNA sequence: TGTGCCAGCAGCGCAGCCGGGTCTTTCTACGAGCAGTACTTC. Its protein is CASSAAGSFYEQYF.

By frequency in the sample, this clonotype is medium-sized (0.01 to 0.1%). The chain couples TRBV18 to TRBJ2-5, with D maybe TRBD1 (6 bases). Germline CDR1 reads KGHSH; CDR2 reads LQKENI. V dropped 5 bases and J dropped 5 bases, with 18 bases sitting between them. The CDR3 covers 15 residues. CDR3 coding DNA: TGTGCCAGCTCATCAACAGGGTGGCCAGTGGAGACCCAGTACTTC. This sequence encodes CASSSTGWPVETQYF.

This clonotype was recorded many times. The V and J genes are TRBV5-4 and TRBJ1-1; TRBD1 is a possible D gene (5 bases). CDR1 is SGHNT, CDR2 YYREEE, per germline (reference sequence). CDR3 length: 15 residues. Trimming shortened V by 0 bases and J by 0 bases, and 9 bases separated the two germline ends. For the CDR3, the DNA is TGTGCCAGCAGCTTGGCCCGGGGGATGAACACTGAAGCTTTCTTT. Residues: CASSLARGMNTEAFF.

Sample share makes this clonotype medium-sized. The chain uses TRBV5-1 and TRBJ1-6, with 9 bases identical to TRBD1. V lost 3 bases to trimming and J lost 9 bases; unmatched junction nucleotides: 10. The CDR3 contains 16 residues. CDR1 and CDR2 (germline): SGHRS, YFSETQ. CDR3 loop: CASSSPTGGLGSPLHF. DNA for the CDR3: TGCGCCAGCAGCTCCCCGACAGGGGGATTGGGTTCACCCCTCCACTTT.

Judged by abundance, this clonotype is medium-sized (0.01 to 0.1%). V gene TRBV6-4 combines with J gene TRBJ2-1; TRBD2 agrees at 12 bases. V shed 3 bases, J shed 7 bases, and the junction held 4 bases outside the gene matches. The CDR3 has 15 amino acids. Germline assignment: CDR1 MRHNA and CDR2 SNTAGT. The DNA for the CDR3 is TGTGCCAGCAGTGAACTAGCGGGAGGCCCTAATGAGCAGTTCTTC. It codes for CASSELAGGPNEQFF.

This clonotype appeared a few times. A much larger clone lies a single base off, so this may be a read error. The V gene is TRBV6-2 or TRBV6-3, the J gene TRBJ2-7; 7 bases line up with TRBD1. The CDR3 length is 15 residues. V was pared by 6 bases and J by 3 bases, with 11 bases of the junction left unmatched. Germline V gene sequence: CDR1 MNHEY, CDR2 SVGEGT. The CDR3 loop reads CASSFLRTGFYEQYF. The CDR3 coding sequence is TGTGCCAGCAGCTTCCTTAGGACAGGATTCTACGAGCAGTACTTC.

Within the sample, this clonotype is large. V and J are TRBV5-1 and TRBJ2-1; 10 bases align to TRBD1. In germline, CDR1 is SGHRS, CDR2 YFSETQ. The CDR3 contains 15 residues. V was clipped by 5 bases and J by 5 bases; unmatched bases: 7. Written as DNA, the CDR3 is TGCGCCAGCAGGACCGGGACAGGGGTAGACAATGAGCAGTTCTTC. Translating gives CASRTGTGVDNEQFF. The full variable domain, its missing parts supplied by reference TRBV5-1 and TRBJ2-1, is KAGVTQTPRYLIKTRGQQVTLSCSPISGHRSVSWYQQTPGQGLQFLFEYFSETQRNKGNFPGRFSGRQFSNSRSEMNVSTLELGDSALYLCASRTGTGVDNEQFFGPGTRLTVL.

By share of the sample, this clonotype is medium-sized. The V gene is TRBV20-1, the J gene TRBJ2-3; no clear D gene. This CDR3 is built from 14 residues. V was shortened by 5 bases and J by 4 bases, with 16 bases between the two germline ends. Germline CDR1 is DFQATT and CDR2 is SNEGSKA (reference sequence). In DNA form, the CDR3 reads TGCAGTGCTTCCTACCCTACCGGTGCAGATACGCAGTATTTT. Translation gives CSASYPTGADTQYF.

The chain joins TRBV7-8 to TRBJ1-6; D call uncertain. The CDR3 contains 16 residues. The germline V gene has CDR1 SGHVS and CDR2 FQNEAQ. The ends were cut back, 1 base at V and 7 bases at J, with 14 bases in the middle. CDR3 loop: CASSLGGGKLNSPLHF. The CDR3 nucleotides are TGTGCCAGCAGCTTAGGGGGAGGGAAGCTAAATTCACCCCTCCACTTT. The complete variable domain, with remaining parts taken from reference TRBV7-8 and TRBJ1-6, reads GAGVSQSPRYKVAKRGQDVALRCDPISGHVSLFWYQQALGQGPEFLTYFQNEAQLDKSGLPSDRFFAERPEGSVSTLKIQRTQQEDSAVYLCASSLGGGKLNSPLHFGNGTRLTVT.